A single sample gave rise to the 23 T cell receptor beta chains below, sequenced in a study of blood T cell repertoires in COVID-19 (dated by TCRdb to about 2020). The library was prepared using the immunoSEQ multiplex PCR assay. Entries here come from immuneACCESS through TCRdb and include only in-frame sequences with V and J called. Some clones fail to appear in such tables; in the studies checked, an unresolved V gene covers under half of the shortfall, and the cause of the remainder is unknown. The sample table holds about 83,000 clones, of which around 90% were seen once. The ten top clones hold around 7.3% of the sample. Sample: peripheral blood. The origin of the receptors is a man aged 80 or over with active or convalescent COVID-19.

The chain couples TRBV30 to TRBJ1-1; D is unresolved. Trimming shortened V by 4 bases and J by 3 bases, and 12 bases separated the two germline ends. Germline values: CDR1 GTSNPN, CDR2 SVGIG (reference sequence). This CDR3 has 13 residues. The CDR3 loop is CAWTTETHTEAFF. In DNA, the CDR3 is TGTGCCTGGACCACAGAGACACACACTGAAGCTTTCTTT. Filled out from reference TRBV30 and TRBJ1-1, the complete variable domain reads SQTIHQWPATLVQPVGSPLSLECTVEGTSNPNLYWYRQAAGRGLQLLFYSVGIGQISSEVPQNLSASRPQDRQFILSSKKLLLSDSGFYLCAWTTETHTEAFFGQGTRLTVV.

V is TRBV5-4 and J is TRBJ2-2, with D possibly matching TRBD1 (6 bases). The V end was cut by 2 bases, the J end by 6 bases, with 11 bases between. CDR1 is SGHNT and CDR2 is YYREEE in the germline V gene (reference sequence). This CDR3 contains 14 residues. CDR3 DNA: TGTGCCAGCAGCTTAGGGGGAACGTCCGGGGAGCTGTTTTTT. Translating gives CASSLGGTSGELFF.

The V gene is TRBV12-5, the J gene TRBJ2-1; TRBD1 matches at 10 bases. The CDR3 has 14 residues. Germline loops: CDR1 LGHNT, CDR2 FRNRAP. V lost 6 bases, J lost 6 bases, and 5 bases stayed unmatched. CDR3 protein: CASGPGTGVNEQFF. The CDR3 nucleotides are TGTGCTAGTGGCCCCGGGACAGGGGTCAATGAGCAGTTCTTC.

V and J are TRBV30 and TRBJ1-2; perhaps TRBD1 as D (6 bases). With 3 bases removed from V and 3 bases from J, the gap between germline ends came to 17 bases. The CDR3 runs to 15 residues. From germline, CDR1 is GTSNPN and CDR2 SVGIG (reference sequence). CDR3 coding DNA: TGTGCCTGGAGGCTACCCTCAGGGGCTGACTATGGCTACACCTTC. It is translated as CAWRLPSGADYGYTF.

The J gene is TRBJ1-4, the V gene TRBV5-1, with 10 bases matching TRBD1. Trimming at V came to 4 bases and at J to 8 bases, leaving 8 bases not matched to a gene. The CDR3 is 15 residues long. Germline V CDR1 and CDR2: SGHRS, YFSETQ. The CDR3 region is CASSDLTGGSEKLFF. Written as DNA, the CDR3 is TGCGCCAGCAGCGACCTGACAGGGGGCTCCGAAAAACTGTTTTTT.

The genes are TRBV28 and TRBJ1-5; D might be TRBD1 (5 bases). The V end was cut by 0 bases, the J end by 6 bases, with 15 bases between. Per the germline V gene, CDR1 is MDHEN and CDR2 is SYDVKM. This CDR3 spans 16 amino acids. As DNA, the CDR3 is TGTGCCAGCAGTTTATGGGCAGGGAATGGGCGTCAGCCCCAGCATTTT. Protein sequence: CASSLWAGNGRQPQHF.

This chain uses TRBV6-6 with TRBJ1-3; 8 nucleotides line up with TRBD1. The V and J ends lost 3 bases and 2 bases, in that order; junction bases with no gene match: 3. Germline CDR1 MNHNY, CDR2 SVGAGI (reference sequence). CDR3 length: 15 residues. The CDR3 sequence: CASSYSTGAGNTIYF. Written as DNA, the CDR3 is TGTGCCAGCAGTTATTCGACAGGGGCTGGAAACACCATATATTTT.

The chain carries TRBV19 and TRBJ2-3, with D perhaps TRBD2 (6 bases). In germline, CDR1 is LNHDA, CDR2 SQIVND (reference sequence). The CDR3 is made up of 16 amino acids. V was pared by 3 bases and J by 6 bases, with 19 bases between. Here the CDR3 reads CASSIRPSERSDTQYF. The CDR3 nucleotides are TGTGCCAGTAGTATCCGGCCTAGCGAAAGGAGCGATACGCAGTATTTT.

This clone was found once. The chain is built from TRBV28 and TRBJ1-1, with D perhaps matching TRBD1 (5 bases). CDR3 length: 14 amino acids. Germline CDR1 reads MDHEN; CDR2 reads SYDVKM. V was cut by 7 bases and J by 0 bases, with 12 bases left in between. CDR3 region: CASTRQQMNTEAFF. CDR3 sequence (DNA): TGTGCCAGCACCCGACAGCAAATGAACACTGAAGCTTTCTTT.

The chain carries TRBV27 and TRBJ1-5, with D possibly being TRBD1 (5 bases). There are 15 residues in the CDR3. Trimming left V 6 bases short and J 4 bases short, with 16 bases between. Germline V CDR1 and CDR2: MNHEY, SMNVEV (reference sequence). CDR3 sequence: CASRFTGPPNQPQHF. CDR3 bases: TGTGCCAGCAGATTTACAGGTCCTCCTAATCAGCCCCAGCATTTT.

The rearrangement uses TRBV28 and TRBJ1-3, with D perhaps TRBD1 (6 bases). The length of the CDR3 is 14 residues. CDR1 and CDR2 from the germline V gene are MDHEN and SYDVKM. V shed 8 bases and J shed 2 bases, with 13 bases lying between them. CDR3 DNA: TGTGCCAGCGGATACAGGGTGACTGGAAACACCATATATTTT. Residues: CASGYRVTGNTIYF.

In this sample, this clone turned up a few times. The chain carries TRBV6-5 and TRBJ2-2, with unresolved D. Germline CDR1 reads MNHEY; CDR2 reads SVGAGI. Trimming left V 7 bases short and J 4 bases short, with 10 bases between. The CDR3 length is 13 residues. The CDR3 spells CASTRSVTGELFF. The CDR3, as DNA: TGTGCCAGCACACGTTCGGTCACCGGGGAGCTGTTTTTT.

The V and J genes are TRBV11-2 and TRBJ2-3; D not resolved. V dropped 0 bases and J dropped 1 base, with 11 bases sitting between them. Germline V CDR1 and CDR2: SGHAT, FQNNGV. This CDR3 comprises 16 residues. The CDR3 DNA follows: TGTGCCAGCAGCTTAGAGCCCGGGTTCCGCACAGATACGCAGTATTTT. This translates into CASSLEPGFRTDTQYF.

V is TRBV19 and J is TRBJ2-7; TRBD2 agrees at 13 bases. The germline V gene has CDR1 LNHDA and CDR2 SQIVND (reference sequence). The length of the CDR3 is 15 residues. V shed 6 bases, J shed 4 bases, and the junction held 6 bases outside the gene matches. The CDR3 DNA follows: TGTGCCAGTAGCCCGACTAGCGGGGGGAAGTACGAGCAGTACGTC. Translation: CASSPTSGGKYEQYV.

V and J are TRBV12-3 or TRBV12-4 and TRBJ2-5; 7 nucleotides match TRBD1. The CDR3 covers 13 residues. The V and J ends lost 5 bases and 7 bases, in that order; junction bases with no gene match: 7. The CDR3 loop is CASSPGQWRTQYF. For the CDR3, the DNA is TGTGCCAGCAGTCCGGGACAGTGGAGGACCCAGTACTTC.

The genes are TRBV7-2 and TRBJ1-5, with D possibly matching TRBD1 (5 bases). Germline lookup yields CDR1 SGHTA and CDR2 FQGNSA. This CDR3 has 15 residues. Deletions cut 2 bases from V and 5 bases from J, with 13 bases between. The CDR3 sequence is CASSLKTGDYQPQHF. As DNA, the CDR3 is TGTGCCAGCAGCTTAAAAACAGGAGACTATCAGCCCCAGCATTTT.

The chain is built from TRBV12-1 and TRBJ2-3; the DNA was not compared with TRBD2, the D call given in the table. TRBV12-1 is deemed a pseudogene. The CDR3 consists of 17 residues. The CDR3 spells CASSYAPGTSGADTQYF. CDR3 bases: TGTGCCAGCAGCTACGCACCAGGGACTAGCGGGGCGGATACGCAGTATTTT.

The genes are TRBV3-1 (or the pseudogene TRBV3-2) and TRBJ1-6, with a tentative D call TRBD1 (6 bases). Germline CDR1 LGHDT, CDR2 YNNKEL (reference sequence). The CDR3 consists of 14 residues. V lost 10 bases and J 9 bases, leaving 19 bases between the germline ends. The CDR3: CAIRRDIIPSPLHF. CDR3 DNA: TGTGCCATCCGCCGGGACATAATACCTTCACCCCTCCACTTT.

The chain joins TRBV14 to TRBJ2-4; D gene unclear. The CDR3 runs 12 residues. V lost 3 bases to trimming and J lost 7 bases, with 7 bases between them. CDR1 SGHDN and CDR2 FVKESK come from the germline V gene. For the CDR3, the DNA is TGTGCCAGCAGCCAGTCGGAGAACATTCAGTACTTC. Its translation: CASSQSENIQYF.

In its sample, this clone was seen once. This chain joins TRBV27 and TRBJ1-6, with D possibly being TRBD1 (6 bases). With 0 bases removed from V and 9 bases from J, the gap between germline ends came to 12 bases. This CDR3 is built from 15 residues. Per germline, CDR1 MNHEY and CDR2 SMNVEV (reference sequence). The CDR3 region is CASSLSRRRGSPLHF. CDR3 nucleotides: TGTGCCAGCAGTTTATCGAGGCGCAGGGGTTCACCCCTCCACTTT.

This clone has a single count. The genes are TRBV5-6 and TRBJ2-7; D might be TRBD1 (6 bases). The germline gives CDR1 SGHDT, CDR2 YYEEEE. The germline V and J ends were trimmed by 5 bases and 4 bases, with 16 bases remaining between them. The CDR3 has 14 amino acids. CDR3 nucleotides: TGTGCCAGCAGTTGGTACAGGGTCCCGTACGAGCAGTACGTC. Translated: CASSWYRVPYEQYV.

This clone came up once. The chain recombines TRBV9 with TRBJ1-6, with 8 positions matching TRBD1. The CDR3 is 16 amino acids. CDR1 is SGDLS, CDR2 YYNGEE, per germline. V trimming: 3 bases; J trimming: 7 bases; junction bases outside the gene matches: 9. DNA for the CDR3: TGTGCCAGCAGCGAAGACAGGGGATCTGCGAATTCACCCCTCCACTTT. It codes for CASSEDRGSANSPLHF.

V and J are TRBV11-3 and TRBJ1-2; 7 bases match TRBD1. Trimming removed 5 bases from V and 7 bases from J; junction bases left unmatched: 10. There are 14 residues in the CDR3. Germline V lookup: CDR1 SGHNT, CDR2 YENEEA. CDR3 nucleotide sequence: TGTGCCAGCAGCCCCGGACAGGTCCGCGGTGGCTACACCTTC. It yields the protein CASSPGQVRGGYTF.